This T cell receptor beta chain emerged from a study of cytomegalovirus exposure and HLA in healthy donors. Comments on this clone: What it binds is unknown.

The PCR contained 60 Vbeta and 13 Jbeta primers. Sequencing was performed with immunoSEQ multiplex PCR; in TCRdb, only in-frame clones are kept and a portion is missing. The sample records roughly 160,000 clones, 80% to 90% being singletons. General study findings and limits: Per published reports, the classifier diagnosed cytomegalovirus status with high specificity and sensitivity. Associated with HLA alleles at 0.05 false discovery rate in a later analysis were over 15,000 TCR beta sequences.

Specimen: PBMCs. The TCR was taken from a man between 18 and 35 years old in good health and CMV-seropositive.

Written as DNA, the CDR3 is TGTGCCAGCAGCGCCGGGACAGGGTACAATCAGCCCCAGCATTTT. Its protein is CASSAGTGYNQPQHF. The V and J genes are TRBV2 and TRBJ1-5, with 9 bases matching TRBD1. The length of the CDR3 is 15 residues. Germline V gene sequence: CDR1 SNHLY, CDR2 FYNNEI. Trimming cost V 6 bases and J 3 bases; bases outside gene matches: 6.